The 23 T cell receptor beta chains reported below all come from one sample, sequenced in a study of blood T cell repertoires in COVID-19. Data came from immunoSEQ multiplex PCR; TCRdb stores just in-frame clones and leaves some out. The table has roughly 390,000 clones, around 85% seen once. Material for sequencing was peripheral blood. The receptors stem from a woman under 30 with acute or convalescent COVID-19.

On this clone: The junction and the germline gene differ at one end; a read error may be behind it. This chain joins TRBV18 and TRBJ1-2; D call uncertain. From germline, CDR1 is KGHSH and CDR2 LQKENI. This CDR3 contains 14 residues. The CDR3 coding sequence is TGTGCCAGCTCAAAGCAGTTAACTAACAATGGCTACACCTTC. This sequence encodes CASSKQLTNNGYTF. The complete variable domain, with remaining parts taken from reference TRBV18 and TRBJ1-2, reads NAGVMQNPRHLVRRRGQEARLRCSPMKGHSHVYWYRQLPEEGLKFMVYLQKENIIDESGMPKERFSAEFPKEGPSILRIQQVVRGDSAAYFCASSKQLTNNGYTFGSGTRLTVV.

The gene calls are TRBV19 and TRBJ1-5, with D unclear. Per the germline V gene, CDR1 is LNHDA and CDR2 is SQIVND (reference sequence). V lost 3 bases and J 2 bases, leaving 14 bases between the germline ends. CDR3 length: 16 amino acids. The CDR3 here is CASSMKSGQGNQPQHF. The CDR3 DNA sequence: TGTGCCAGTAGTATGAAATCGGGTCAAGGCAATCAGCCCCAGCATTTT.

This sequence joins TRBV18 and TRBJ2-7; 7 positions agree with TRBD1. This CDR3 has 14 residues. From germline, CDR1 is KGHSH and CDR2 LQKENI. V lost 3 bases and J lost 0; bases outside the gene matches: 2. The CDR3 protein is CASSPGQTSYEQYF. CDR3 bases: TGTGCCAGCTCACCGGGACAGACCTCCTACGAGCAGTACTTC.

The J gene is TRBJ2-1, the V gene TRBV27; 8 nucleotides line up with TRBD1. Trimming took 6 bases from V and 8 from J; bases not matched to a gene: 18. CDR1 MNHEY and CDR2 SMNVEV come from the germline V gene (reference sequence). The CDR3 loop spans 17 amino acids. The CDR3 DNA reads TGTGCCAGCAGCCCCCGCGGACAGGGTTACTTCTCCTATGAGCAGTTCTTC. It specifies CASSPRGQGYFSYEQFF.

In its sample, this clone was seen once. As DNA, the CDR3 is TGTGCCAGCAGTTTCGTCGGGGAGACCCAGTACTTC. This gives the protein CASSFVGETQYF. The genes are TRBV12-3 or TRBV12-4 and TRBJ2-5; D is unresolved. The CDR3 loop spans 12 amino acids. Trimming removed 3 bases at V and 5 bases at J, with 7 bases between.

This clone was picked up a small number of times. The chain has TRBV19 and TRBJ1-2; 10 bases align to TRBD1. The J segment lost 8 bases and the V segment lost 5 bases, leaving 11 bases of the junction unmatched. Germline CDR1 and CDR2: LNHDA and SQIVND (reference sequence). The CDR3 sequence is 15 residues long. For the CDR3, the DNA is TGTGCCAGTAGTCCTTACCGGGACAGGGGTGGCGGCTACACCTTC. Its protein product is CASSPYRDRGGGYTF. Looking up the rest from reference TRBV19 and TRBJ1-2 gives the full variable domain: DGGITQSPKYLFRKEGQNVTLSCEQNLNHDAMYWYRQDPGQGLRLIYYSQIVNDFQKGDIAEGYSVSREKKESFPLTVTSAQKNPTAFYLCASSPYRDRGGGYTFGSGTRLTVV.

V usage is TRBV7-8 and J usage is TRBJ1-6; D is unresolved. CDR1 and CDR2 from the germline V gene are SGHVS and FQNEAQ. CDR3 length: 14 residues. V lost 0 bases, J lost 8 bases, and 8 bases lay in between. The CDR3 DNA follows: TGTGCCAGCAGCTTAGCGAGGGTTGATTCACCCCTCCACTTT. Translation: CASSLARVDSPLHF. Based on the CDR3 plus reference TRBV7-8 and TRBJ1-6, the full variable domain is GAGVSQSPRYKVAKRGQDVALRCDPISGHVSLFWYQQALGQGPEFLTYFQNEAQLDKSGLPSDRFFAERPEGSVSTLKIQRTQQEDSAVYLCASSLARVDSPLHFGNGTRLTVT.

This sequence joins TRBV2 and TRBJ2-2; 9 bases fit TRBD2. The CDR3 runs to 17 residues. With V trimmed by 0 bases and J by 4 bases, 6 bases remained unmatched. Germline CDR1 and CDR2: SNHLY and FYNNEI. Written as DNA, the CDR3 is TGTGCCAGCAGTGAAGCGCACAGCGGGAGGCCCACCGGGGAGCTGTTTTTT. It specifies CASSEAHSGRPTGELFF.

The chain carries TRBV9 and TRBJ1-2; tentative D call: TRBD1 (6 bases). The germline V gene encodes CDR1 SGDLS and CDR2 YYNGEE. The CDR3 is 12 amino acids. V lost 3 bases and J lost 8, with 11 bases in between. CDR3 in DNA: TGTGCCAGCAGCGACAGGGTGAAAGGCTACACCTTC. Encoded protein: CASSDRVKGYTF. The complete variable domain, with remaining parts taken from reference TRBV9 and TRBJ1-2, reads DSGVTQTPKHLITATGQRVTLRCSPRSGDLSVYWYQQSLDQGLQFLIQYYNGEERAKGNILERFSAQQFPDLHSELNLSSLELGDSALYFCASSDRVKGYTFGSGTRLTVV.

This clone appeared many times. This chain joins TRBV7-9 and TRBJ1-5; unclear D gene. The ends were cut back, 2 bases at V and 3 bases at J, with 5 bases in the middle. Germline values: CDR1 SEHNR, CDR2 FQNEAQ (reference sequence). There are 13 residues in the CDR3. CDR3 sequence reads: CASSLTVNQPQHF. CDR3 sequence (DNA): TGTGCCAGCAGCTTAACAGTCAATCAGCCCCAGCATTTT.

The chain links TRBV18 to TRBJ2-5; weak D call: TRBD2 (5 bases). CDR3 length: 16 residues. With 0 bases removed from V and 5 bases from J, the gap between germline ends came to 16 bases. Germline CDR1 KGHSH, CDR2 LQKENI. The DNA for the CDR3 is TGTGCCAGCTCACCACCGGGTGAAGCTGGCGGGGAGACCCAGTACTTC. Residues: CASSPPGEAGGETQYF. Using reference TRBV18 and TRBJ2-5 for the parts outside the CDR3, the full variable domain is NAGVMQNPRHLVRRRGQEARLRCSPMKGHSHVYWYRQLPEEGLKFMVYLQKENIIDESGMPKERFSAEFPKEGPSILRIQQVVRGDSAAYFCASSPPGEAGGETQYFGPGTRLLVL.

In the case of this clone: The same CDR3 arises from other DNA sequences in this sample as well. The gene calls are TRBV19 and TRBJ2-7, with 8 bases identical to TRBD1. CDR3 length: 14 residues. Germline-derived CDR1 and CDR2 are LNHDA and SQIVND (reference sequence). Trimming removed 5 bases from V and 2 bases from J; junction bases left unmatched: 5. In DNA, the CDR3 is TGTGCCAGTAGTCACGGACAGGGAGCCTACGAGCAGTACTTC. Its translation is CASSHGQGAYEQYF.

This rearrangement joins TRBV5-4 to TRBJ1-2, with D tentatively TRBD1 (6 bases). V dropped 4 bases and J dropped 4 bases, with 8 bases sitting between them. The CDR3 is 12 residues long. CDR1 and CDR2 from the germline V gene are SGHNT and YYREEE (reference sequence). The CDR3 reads CASSPGVYGYTF. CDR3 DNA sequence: TGTGCCAGCAGCCCAGGGGTCTATGGCTACACCTTC.

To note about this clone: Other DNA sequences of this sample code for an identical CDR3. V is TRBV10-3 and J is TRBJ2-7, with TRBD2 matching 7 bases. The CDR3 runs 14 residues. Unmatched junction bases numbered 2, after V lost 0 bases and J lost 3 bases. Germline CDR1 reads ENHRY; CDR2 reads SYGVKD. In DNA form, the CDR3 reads TGTGCCATCAGTGAGTCCCGGGGGGACTACGAGCAGTACTTC. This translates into CAISESRGDYEQYF.

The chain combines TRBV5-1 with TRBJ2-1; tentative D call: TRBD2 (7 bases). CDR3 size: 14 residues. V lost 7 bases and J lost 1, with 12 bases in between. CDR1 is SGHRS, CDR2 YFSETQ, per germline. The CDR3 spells CASRGAGSYNEQFF. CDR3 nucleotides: TGCGCCAGCCGGGGGGCCGGTTCCTACAATGAGCAGTTCTTC.

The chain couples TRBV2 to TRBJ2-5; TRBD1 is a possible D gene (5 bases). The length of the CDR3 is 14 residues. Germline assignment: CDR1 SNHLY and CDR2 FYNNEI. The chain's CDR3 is CGQLGSGMEETQYF. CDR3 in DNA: TGTGGCCAGCTGGGGTCAGGGATGGAAGAGACCCAGTACTTC.

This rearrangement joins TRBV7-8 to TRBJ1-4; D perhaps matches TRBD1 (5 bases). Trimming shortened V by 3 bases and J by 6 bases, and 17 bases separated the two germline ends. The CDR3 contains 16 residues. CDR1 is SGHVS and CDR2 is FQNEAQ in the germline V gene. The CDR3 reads CASSFPAGLNHEKLFF. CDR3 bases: TGTGCCAGCAGCTTTCCGGCGGGGCTTAATCATGAAAAACTGTTTTTT. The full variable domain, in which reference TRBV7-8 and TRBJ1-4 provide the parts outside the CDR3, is GAGVSQSPRYKVAKRGQDVALRCDPISGHVSLFWYQQALGQGPEFLTYFQNEAQLDKSGLPSDRFFAERPEGSVSTLKIQRTQQEDSAVYLCASSFPAGLNHEKLFFGSGTQLSVL.

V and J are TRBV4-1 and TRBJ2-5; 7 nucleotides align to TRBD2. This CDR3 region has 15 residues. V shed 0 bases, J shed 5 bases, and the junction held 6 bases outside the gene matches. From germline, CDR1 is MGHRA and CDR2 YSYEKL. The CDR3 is CASSQDRGVRETQYF. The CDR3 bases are TGCGCCAGCAGCCAAGACCGGGGGGTCCGGGAGACCCAGTACTTC.

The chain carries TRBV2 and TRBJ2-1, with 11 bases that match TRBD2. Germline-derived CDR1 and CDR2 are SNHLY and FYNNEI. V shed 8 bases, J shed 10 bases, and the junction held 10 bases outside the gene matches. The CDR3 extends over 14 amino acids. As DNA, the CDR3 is TGTGCCAGCTTAGGGCTAGCGGGGGGCGTCGAGCAGTTCTTC. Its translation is CASLGLAGGVEQFF.

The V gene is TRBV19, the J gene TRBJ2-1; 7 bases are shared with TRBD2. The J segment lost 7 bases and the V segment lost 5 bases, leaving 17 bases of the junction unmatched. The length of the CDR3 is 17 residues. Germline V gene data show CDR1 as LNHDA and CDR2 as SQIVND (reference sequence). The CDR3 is CASSLAGGRAGDNEQFF. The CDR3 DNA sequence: TGTGCCAGTAGTCTGGCCGGGGGGAGGGCTGGGGATAATGAGCAGTTCTTC.

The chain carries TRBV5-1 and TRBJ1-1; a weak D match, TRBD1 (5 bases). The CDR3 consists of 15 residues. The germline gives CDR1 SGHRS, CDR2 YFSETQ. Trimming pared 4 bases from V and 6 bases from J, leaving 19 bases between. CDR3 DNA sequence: TGCGCCAGCAGCCCGGGGGACCGGGATGGCCCTGAAGCTTTCTTT. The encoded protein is CASSPGDRDGPEAFF.

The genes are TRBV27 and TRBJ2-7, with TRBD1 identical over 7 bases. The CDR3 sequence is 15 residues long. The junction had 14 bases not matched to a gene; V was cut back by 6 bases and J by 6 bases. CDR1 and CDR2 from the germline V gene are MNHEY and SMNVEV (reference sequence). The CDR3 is CASRVGDRDSGEQYF. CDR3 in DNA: TGTGCCAGCAGGGTAGGGGACAGAGATTCGGGCGAGCAGTACTTC.

The DNA of the CDR3 is TGTGCCAGCTCAACGTCAGCGGGTAGGGCTGAAGCTTTCTTT. It specifies CASSTSAGRAEAFF. The rearrangement joins TRBV18 to TRBJ1-1, with D unresolved. This CDR3 has 14 amino acids. Germline CDR1 is KGHSH and CDR2 is LQKENI. V lost 5 bases and J lost 6, with 16 bases in between.